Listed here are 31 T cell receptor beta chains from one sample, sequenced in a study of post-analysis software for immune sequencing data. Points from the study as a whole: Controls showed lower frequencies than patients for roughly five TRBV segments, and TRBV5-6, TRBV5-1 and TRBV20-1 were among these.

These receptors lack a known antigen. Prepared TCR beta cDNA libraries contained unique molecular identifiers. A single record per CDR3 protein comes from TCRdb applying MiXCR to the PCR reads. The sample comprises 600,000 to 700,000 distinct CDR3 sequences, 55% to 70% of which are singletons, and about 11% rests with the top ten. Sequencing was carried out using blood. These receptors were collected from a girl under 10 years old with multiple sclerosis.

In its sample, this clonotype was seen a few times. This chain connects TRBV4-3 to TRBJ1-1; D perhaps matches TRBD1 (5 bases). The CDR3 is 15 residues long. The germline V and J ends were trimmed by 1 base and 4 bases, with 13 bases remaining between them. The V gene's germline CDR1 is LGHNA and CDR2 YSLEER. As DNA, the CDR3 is TGCGCCAGCAGCCAAGCAGGACTAGGGGTCACTGAAGCTTTCTTT. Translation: CASSQAGLGVTEAFF.

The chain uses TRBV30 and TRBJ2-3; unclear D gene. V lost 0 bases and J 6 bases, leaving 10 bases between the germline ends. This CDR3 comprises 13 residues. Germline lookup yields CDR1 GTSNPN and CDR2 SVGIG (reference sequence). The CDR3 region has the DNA TGTGCCTGGAGTGTACGGGTACGGGATACGCAGTATTTT. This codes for CAWSVRVRDTQYF.

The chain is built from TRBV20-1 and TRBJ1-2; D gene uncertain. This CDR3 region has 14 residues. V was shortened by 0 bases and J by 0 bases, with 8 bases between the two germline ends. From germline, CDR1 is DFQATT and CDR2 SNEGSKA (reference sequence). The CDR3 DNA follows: TGCAGTGCTAGAGAAATACAGACTAACTATGGCTACACCTTC. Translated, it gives CSAREIQTNYGYTF.

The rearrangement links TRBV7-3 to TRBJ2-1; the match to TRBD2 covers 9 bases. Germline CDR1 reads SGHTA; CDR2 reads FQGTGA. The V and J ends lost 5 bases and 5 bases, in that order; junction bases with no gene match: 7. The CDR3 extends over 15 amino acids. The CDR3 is CASSQTGTSNNEQFF. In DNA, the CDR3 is TGTGCCAGCAGCCAGACCGGGACTAGCAACAATGAGCAGTTCTTC.

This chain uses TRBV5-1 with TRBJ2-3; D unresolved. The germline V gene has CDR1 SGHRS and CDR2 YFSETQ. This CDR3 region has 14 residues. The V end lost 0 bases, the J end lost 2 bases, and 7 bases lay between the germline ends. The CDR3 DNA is TGCGCCAGCAGCTTGGAATACCCCACAGATACGCAGTATTTT. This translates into CASSLEYPTDTQYF. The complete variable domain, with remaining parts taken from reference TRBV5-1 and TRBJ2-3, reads KAGVTQTPRYLIKTRGQQVTLSCSPISGHRSVSWYQQTPGQGLQFLFEYFSETQRNKGNFPGRFSGRQFSNSRSEMNVSTLELGDSALYLCASSLEYPTDTQYFGPGTRLTVL.

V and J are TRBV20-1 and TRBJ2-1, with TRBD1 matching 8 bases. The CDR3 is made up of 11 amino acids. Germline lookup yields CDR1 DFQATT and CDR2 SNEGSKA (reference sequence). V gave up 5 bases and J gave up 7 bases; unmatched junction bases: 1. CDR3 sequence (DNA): TGCAGTGCTGGGGACAGGAATGAGCAGTTCTTC. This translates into CSAGDRNEQFF.

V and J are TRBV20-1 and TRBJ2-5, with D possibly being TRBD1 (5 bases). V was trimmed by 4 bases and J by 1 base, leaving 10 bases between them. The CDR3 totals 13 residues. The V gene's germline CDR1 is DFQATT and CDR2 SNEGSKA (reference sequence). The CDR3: CSATRQTQETQYF. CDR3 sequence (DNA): TGCAGTGCTACGAGACAGACCCAAGAGACCCAGTACTTC.

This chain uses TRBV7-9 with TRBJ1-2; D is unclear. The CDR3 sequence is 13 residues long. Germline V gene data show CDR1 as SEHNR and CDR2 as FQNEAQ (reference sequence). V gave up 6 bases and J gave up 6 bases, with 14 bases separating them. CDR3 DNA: TGTGCCAGCAGAAGGAGCGCTCAGGATGGCTACACCTTC. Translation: CASRRSAQDGYTF.

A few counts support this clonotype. The CDR3 DNA is TGCAGCGGGAGGACTGGGGCCAACGTCCTGACTTTC. Encoded protein: CSGRTGANVLTF. The chain carries TRBV29-1 and TRBJ2-6; TRBD2 is a possible D gene (5 bases). Germline V gene lookup returns CDR1 SQVTM and CDR2 ANQGSEA. CDR3 size: 12 residues. Trimming cost V 7 bases and J 2 bases, with 6 bases left between them. Full variable domain (remainder filled in from reference TRBV29-1 and TRBJ2-6): SAVISQKPSRDICQRGTSLTIQCQVDSQVTMMFWYRQQPGQSLTLIATANQGSEATYESGFVIDKFPISRPNLTFSTLTVSNMSPEDSSIYLCSGRTGANVLTFGAGSRLTVL.

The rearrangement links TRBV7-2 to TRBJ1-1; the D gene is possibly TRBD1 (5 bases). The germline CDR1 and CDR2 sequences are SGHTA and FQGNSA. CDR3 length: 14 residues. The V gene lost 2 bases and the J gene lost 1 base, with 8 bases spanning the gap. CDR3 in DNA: TGTGCCAGCAGCTTATTGGGGACGAACACTGAAGCTTTCTTT. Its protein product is CASSLLGTNTEAFF.

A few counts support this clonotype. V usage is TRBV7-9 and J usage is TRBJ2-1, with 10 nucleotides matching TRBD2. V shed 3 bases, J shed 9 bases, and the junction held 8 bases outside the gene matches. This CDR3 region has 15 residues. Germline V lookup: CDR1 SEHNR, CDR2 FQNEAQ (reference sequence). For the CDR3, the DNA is TGTGCCAGCAGCTTGACTAGCGGGCCCGCTGGTGAGCAGTTCTTC. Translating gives CASSLTSGPAGEQFF.

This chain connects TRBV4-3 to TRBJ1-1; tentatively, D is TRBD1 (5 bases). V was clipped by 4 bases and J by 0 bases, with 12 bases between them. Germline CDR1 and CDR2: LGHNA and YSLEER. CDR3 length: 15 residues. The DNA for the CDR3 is TGCGCCAGCAGCCTCACCTCAGGGATGAACACTGAAGCTTTCTTT. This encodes CASSLTSGMNTEAFF.

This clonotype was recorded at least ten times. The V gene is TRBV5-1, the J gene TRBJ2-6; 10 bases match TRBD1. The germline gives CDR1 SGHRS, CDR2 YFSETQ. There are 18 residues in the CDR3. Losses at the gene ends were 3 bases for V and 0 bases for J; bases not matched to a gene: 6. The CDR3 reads CASSWRQGAVSGANVLTF. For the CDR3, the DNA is TGCGCCAGCAGCTGGAGACAGGGGGCCGTCTCTGGGGCCAACGTCCTGACTTTC. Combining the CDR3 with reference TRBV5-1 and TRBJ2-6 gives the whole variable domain KAGVTQTPRYLIKTRGQQVTLSCSPISGHRSVSWYQQTPGQGLQFLFEYFSETQRNKGNFPGRFSGRQFSNSRSEMNVSTLELGDSALYLCASSWRQGAVSGANVLTFGAGSRLTVL.

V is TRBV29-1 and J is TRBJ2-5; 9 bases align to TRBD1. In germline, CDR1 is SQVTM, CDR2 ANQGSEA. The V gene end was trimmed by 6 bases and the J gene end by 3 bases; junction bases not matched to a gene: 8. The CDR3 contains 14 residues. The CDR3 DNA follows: TGCAGCGTCGCGGAGGGGACAGGGAAAGAGACCCAGTACTTC. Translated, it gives CSVAEGTGKETQYF.

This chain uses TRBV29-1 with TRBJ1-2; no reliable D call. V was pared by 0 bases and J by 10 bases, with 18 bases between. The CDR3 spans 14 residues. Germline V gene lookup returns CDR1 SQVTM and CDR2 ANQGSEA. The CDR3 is CSVEDREGRGFYTF. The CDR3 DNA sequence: TGCAGCGTTGAAGATCGGGAGGGAAGAGGCTTCTACACCTTC.

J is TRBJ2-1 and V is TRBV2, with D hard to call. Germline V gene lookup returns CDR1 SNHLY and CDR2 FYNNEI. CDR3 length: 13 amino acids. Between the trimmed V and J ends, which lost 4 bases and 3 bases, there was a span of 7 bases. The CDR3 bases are TGTGCCAGCAGTGCGGCTATCTACAATGAGCAGTTCTTC. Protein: CASSAAIYNEQFF.

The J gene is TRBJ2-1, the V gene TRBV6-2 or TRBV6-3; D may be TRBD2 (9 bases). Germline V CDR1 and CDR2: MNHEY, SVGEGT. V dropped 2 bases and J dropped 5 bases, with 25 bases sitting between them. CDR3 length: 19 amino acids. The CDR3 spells CASSYRQGAVSGSNNEQFF. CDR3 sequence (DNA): TGTGCCAGCAGTTACCGGCAGGGGGCGGTTAGCGGGAGTAACAATGAGCAGTTCTTC.

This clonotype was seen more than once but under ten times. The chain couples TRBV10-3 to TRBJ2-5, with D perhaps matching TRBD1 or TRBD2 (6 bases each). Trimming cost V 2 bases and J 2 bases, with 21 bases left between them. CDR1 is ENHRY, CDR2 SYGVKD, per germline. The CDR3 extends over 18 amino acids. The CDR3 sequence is CAISEVEQGMGLQETQYF. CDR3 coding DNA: TGTGCCATCAGTGAGGTGGAACAGGGTATGGGACTTCAAGAGACCCAGTACTTC.

The CDR3 here is CASSQDGGAPTDTQYF. CDR3 in DNA: TGTGCCAGCAGCCAAGACGGAGGGGCGCCCACAGATACGCAGTATTTT. The chain links TRBV14 to TRBJ2-3, with D tentatively TRBD2 (6 bases). The CDR3 extends over 16 amino acids. V was pared by 0 bases and J by 2 bases, with 12 bases between. Germline values: CDR1 SGHDN, CDR2 FVKESK.

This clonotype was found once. CDR3 amino acids: CASSVIPSSYNEQFF. The DNA of the CDR3 is TGTGCCAGCAGCGTGATACCGAGCTCCTACAATGAGCAGTTCTTC. The chain is built from TRBV11-2 and TRBJ2-1; D is undetermined. The CDR3 sequence is 15 residues long. V lost 5 bases, J lost 0 bases, and 11 bases lay in between. Germline assignment: CDR1 SGHAT and CDR2 FQNNGV.

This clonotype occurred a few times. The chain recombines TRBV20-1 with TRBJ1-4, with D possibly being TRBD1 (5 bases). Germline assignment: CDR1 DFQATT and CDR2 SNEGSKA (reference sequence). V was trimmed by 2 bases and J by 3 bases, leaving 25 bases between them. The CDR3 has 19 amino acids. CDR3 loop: CSARWGGALGLRSNEKLFF. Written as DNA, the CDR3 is TGCAGTGCTAGATGGGGCGGAGCTCTGGGATTAAGGTCTAATGAAAAACTGTTTTTT.

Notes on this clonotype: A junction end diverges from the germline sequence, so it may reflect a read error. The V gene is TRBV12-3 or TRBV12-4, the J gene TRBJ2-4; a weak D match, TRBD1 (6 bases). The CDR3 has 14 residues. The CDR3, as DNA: TGTGCCAGCAGTGGGACATTAGCCGAAAACATTCAGTACTTC. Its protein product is CASSGTLAENIQYF.

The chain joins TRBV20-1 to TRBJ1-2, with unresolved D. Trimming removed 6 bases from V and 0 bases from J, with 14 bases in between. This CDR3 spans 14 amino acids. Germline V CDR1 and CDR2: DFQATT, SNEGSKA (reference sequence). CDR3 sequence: CSAWTAVANYGYTF. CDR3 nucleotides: TGCAGTGCCTGGACTGCCGTCGCTAACTATGGCTACACCTTC.

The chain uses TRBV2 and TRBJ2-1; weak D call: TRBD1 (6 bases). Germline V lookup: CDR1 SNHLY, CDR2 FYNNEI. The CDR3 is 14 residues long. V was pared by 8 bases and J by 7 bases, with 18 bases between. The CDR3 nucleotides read TGTGCCAGCGACGTGGACAGCGGCGGAAATGAGCAGTTCTTC. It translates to CASDVDSGGNEQFF.

CDR3 nucleotide sequence: TGCGCCAGCACTATTCCCTGGGGCGGAACCTACGAGCAGTACTTC. This gives the protein CASTIPWGGTYEQYF. The chain uses TRBV10-2 and TRBJ2-7; D is possibly TRBD1 (5 bases). CDR1 WSHSY and CDR2 SAAADI come from the germline V gene. This CDR3 region has 15 residues. V dropped 7 bases and J dropped 2 bases, with 18 bases sitting between them.

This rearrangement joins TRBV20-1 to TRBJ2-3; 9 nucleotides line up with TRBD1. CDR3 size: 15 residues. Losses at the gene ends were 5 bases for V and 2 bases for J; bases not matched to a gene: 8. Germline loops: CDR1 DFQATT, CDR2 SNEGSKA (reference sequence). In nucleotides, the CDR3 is TGCAGTGCTGCCCCCGGGACAGGGATCACAGATACGCAGTATTTT. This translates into CSAAPGTGITDTQYF.

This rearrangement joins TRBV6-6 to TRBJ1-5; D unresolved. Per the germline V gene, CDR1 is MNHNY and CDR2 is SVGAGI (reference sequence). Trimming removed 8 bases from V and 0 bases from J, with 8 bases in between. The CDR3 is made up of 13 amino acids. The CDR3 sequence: CASLQNSNQPQHF. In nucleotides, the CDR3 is TGTGCCAGCCTTCAGAATAGCAATCAGCCCCAGCATTTT.

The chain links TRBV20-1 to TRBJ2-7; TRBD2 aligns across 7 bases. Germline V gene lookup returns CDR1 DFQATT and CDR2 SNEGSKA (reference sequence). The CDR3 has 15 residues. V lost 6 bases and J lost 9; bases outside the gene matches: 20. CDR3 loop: CSASPSGQINGVQYF. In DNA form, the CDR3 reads TGCAGTGCGAGTCCTAGCGGCCAAATCAACGGGGTGCAGTACTTC.

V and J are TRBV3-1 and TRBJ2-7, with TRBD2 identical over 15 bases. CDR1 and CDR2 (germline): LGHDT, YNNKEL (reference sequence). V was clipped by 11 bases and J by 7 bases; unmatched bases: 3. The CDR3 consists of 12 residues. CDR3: CAGGTSGREQYF. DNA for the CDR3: TGTGCCGGCGGGACTAGCGGGAGGGAGCAGTACTTC.

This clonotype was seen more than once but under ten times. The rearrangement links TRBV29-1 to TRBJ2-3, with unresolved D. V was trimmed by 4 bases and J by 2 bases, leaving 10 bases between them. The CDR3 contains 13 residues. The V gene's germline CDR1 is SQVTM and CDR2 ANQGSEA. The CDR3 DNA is TGCAGCGTTGTCCCCAGAAACACAGATACGCAGTATTTT. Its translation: CSVVPRNTDTQYF.

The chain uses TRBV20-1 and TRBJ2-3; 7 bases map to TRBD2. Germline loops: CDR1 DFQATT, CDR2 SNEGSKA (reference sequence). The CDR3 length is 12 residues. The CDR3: CSSRGGTDTQYF. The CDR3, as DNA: TGCAGCTCCCGGGGGGGCACAGATACGCAGTATTTT.